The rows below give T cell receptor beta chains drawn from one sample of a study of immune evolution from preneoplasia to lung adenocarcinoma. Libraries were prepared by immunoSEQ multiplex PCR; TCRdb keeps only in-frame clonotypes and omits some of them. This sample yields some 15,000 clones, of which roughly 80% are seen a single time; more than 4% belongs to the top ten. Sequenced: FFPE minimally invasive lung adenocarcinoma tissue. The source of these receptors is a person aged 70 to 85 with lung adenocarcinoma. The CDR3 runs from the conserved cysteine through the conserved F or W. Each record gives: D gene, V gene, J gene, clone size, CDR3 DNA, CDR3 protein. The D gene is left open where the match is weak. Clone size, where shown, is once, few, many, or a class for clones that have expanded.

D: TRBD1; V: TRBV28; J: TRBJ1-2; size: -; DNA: TGTGCCAGCAGTGCCATATCTCCGGGACAGGGGGTGGGATACTATGGCTACACCTTC; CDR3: CASSAISPGQGVGYYGYTF
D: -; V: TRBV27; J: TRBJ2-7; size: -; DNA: TGTGCCAGCAGTTTCCTCCAAGGCTACGAGCAGTACTTC; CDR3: CASSFLQGYEQYF
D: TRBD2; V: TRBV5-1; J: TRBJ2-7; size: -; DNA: TGCGCCAGCAGCTTGGGAGCGGGGGCCTACGAGCAGTACTTC; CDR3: CASSLGAGAYEQYF
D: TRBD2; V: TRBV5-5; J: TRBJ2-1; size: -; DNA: TGTGCCAGCAGCTTGGCCTTGCGGGGGGGACTATACAATGAGCAGTTCTTC; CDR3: CASSLALRGGLYNEQFF
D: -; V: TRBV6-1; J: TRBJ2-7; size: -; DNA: TGTGCCAGCAGTGAGGATCGCGAGCAGTACTTC; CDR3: CASSEDREQYF
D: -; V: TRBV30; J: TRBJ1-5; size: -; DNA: TGTGCCTGGGGCCCCGGACAAAGTAGCAATCAGCCCCAGCATTTT; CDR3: CAWGPGQSSNQPQHF
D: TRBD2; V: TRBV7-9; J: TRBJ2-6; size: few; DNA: TGTGCCAGCAGCTTAGGAAGGGTAGCGGGAGATAACGGGGCCAACGTCCTGACTTTC; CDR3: CASSLGRVAGDNGANVLTF
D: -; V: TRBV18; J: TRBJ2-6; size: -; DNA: TGTGCCAGCTCACCTCCTCGCTCTGGGGCCAACGTCCTGACTTTC; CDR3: CASSPPRSGANVLTF
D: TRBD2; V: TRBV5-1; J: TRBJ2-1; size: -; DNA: TGCGCCAGCAGCCCAGCGGGGGGATACAATGAGCAGTTCTTC; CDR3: CASSPAGGYNEQFF
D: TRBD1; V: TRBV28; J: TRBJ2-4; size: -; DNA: TGTGCCAGCAGTGGGACAGGGGCCATATTAGTGGGTAACATTCAGTACTTC; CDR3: CASSGTGAILVGNIQYF
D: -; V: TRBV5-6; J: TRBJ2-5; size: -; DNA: TGTGCCAGCAGCTCGGGGTTAGCTGGCGAGACCCAGTACTTC; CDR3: CASSSGLAGETQYF
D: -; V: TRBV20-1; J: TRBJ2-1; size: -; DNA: TGCAGTGCCCCGGGTGTAAGTGAGCAGTTCTTC; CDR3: CSAPGVSEQFF
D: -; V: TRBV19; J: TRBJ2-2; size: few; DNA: TGTGCCAGTAGTATGAGGTCCATCGAAGCGCTTGAATCGTGGGAGCTGTTTTTT; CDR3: CASSMRSIEALESWELFF
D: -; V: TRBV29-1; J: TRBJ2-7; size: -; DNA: TGCAGCGTTGAAGGTCTCAGGGATTACGAGCAGTACTTC; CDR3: CSVEGLRDYEQYF
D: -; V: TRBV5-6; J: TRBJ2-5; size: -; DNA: TGTGCCAGCAGCTTAGGAGGGTACCAAGAGACCCAGTACTTC; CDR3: CASSLGGYQETQYF
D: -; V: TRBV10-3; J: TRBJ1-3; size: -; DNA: TGTGCCATCAGTGACCAGGGAGGTGGAAACACCATATATTTT; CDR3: CAISDQGGGNTIYF
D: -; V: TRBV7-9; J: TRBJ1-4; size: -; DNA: TGTGCCAGCAGCGTTGGTTTAGGGGGGAAGGGAAAACTGTTTTTT; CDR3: CASSVGLGGKGKLFF
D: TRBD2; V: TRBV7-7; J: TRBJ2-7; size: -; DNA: TGTGCTAGCAGCTTAGCGGGGGAAAACGAGCAGTACTTC; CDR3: CASSLAGENEQYF
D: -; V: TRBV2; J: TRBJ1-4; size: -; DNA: TGTGCCAGCAGGTCAGGAAATACTAATGAAAAACTATTTTTT; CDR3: CASRSGNTNEKLFF
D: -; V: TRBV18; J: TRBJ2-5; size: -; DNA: TGTGCCAGCTCACCGAGGAGGGGTGAGGAGACCCAGTACTTC; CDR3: CASSPRRGEETQYF
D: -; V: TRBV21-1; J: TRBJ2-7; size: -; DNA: TGTGCCAGCAGCCAAGGGACCGCTTACGAGCAGTACTTC; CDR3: CASSQGTAYEQYF
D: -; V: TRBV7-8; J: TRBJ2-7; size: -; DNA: TGTGCCAGCAGCTTAGCGCTGGCGGAGAGCTCCTACGAGCAGTACTTC; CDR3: CASSLALAESSYEQYF
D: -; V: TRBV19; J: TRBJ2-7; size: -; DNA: TGTGCCAGTAGCCGAACAGGGACCAAAATATACGAGCAGTACTTC; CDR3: CASSRTGTKIYEQYF
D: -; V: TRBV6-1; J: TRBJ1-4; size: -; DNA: TGTGCCAGCAGTGAATTTCGAGGGCGGGAAAAACTGTTTTTT; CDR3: CASSEFRGREKLFF
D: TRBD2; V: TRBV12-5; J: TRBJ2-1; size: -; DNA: TGTGCTAGTGGTTTGGACACGGGACTAGCGGGGAACAATGAGCAGTTCTTC; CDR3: CASGLDTGLAGNNEQFF
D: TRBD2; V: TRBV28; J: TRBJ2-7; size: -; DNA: TGTGCCAGCAGTTTATTTCGGGGGGTGGGCGAGCAGTACTTC; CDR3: CASSLFRGVGEQYF
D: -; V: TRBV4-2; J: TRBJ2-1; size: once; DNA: TGTGCCAGCAGCCAAGTTTACAGGGATGAGCAGTTCTTC; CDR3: CASSQVYRDEQFF
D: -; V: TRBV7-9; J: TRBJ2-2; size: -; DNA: TGTGCCAGCAGCTCAACGTCGGACAGCCCAACCGGGGAGCTGTTTTTT; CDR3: CASSSTSDSPTGELFF
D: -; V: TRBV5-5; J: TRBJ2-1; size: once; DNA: TGTGCCAGCAGCTTGGGACCCTCCAATGAGCAGTTCTTC; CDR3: CASSLGPSNEQFF
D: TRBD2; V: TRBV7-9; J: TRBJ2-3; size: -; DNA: TGTGCCAGCAGCTTTTTGCCAGCGGGAGCAGATACGCAGTATTTT; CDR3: CASSFLPAGADTQYF
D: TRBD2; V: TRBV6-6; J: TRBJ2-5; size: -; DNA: TGTGCCAGCAGTTCAGCGGGAGAGGATGAGACCCAGTACTTC; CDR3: CASSSAGEDETQYF
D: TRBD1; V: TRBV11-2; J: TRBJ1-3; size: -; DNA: TGTGCCAGCAGCTCCCCCGACAGGGGAGGAAACACCATATATTTT; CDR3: CASSSPDRGGNTIYF
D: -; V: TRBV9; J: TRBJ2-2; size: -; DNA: TGTGCCAGCAGCTTACTTCTTAACACCGGGGAGCTGTTTTTT; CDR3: CASSLLLNTGELFF
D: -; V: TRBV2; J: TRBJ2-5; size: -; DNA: TGTGCCAGCCAGCCCCCAGGGCACCAAGAGACCCAGTACTTC; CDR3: CASQPPGHQETQYF
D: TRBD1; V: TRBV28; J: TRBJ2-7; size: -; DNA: TGTGCCAGCATCCCTGGACAGGGGGGTCGCTACGAGCAGTACTTC; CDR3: CASIPGQGGRYEQYF
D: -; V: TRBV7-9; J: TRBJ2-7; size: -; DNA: TGTGCCGGGGCTACCTCCTACGAGCAGTACTTC; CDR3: CAGATSYEQYF
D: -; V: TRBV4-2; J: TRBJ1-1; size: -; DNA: TGTGCCAGCAGCCAAGATTATGGACCAGGCACTGAAGCTTTCTTT; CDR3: CASSQDYGPGTEAFF
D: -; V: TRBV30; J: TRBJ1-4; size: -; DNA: TGTGCCTGGGGAGAGGGGTTGGGGGCGGGAGAAAAACTGTTTTTT; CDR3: CAWGEGLGAGEKLFF
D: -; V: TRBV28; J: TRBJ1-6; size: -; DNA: TGTGCCAGCTCCTATAATTCACCCCTCCACTTT; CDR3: CASSYNSPLHF
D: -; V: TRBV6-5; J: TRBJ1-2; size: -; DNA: TGTGCCAGCAGTTTCGGTTCCGGCTACACCTTC; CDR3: CASSFGSGYTF
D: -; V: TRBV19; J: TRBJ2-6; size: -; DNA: TGTGCCAGTAGTATAGGGGGCAGAGTGACTGGGGCCAACGTCCTGACTTTC; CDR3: CASSIGGRVTGANVLTF
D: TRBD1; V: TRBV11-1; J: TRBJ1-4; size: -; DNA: TGTGCCAGCAGCCTTGACAGGGGAAGCGAAAAACTGTTTTTT; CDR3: CASSLDRGSEKLFF
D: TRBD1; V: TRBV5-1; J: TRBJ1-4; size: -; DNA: TGCGCCAGCAGTACCGGGACAGGGAGGGAAAAACTGTTTTTT; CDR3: CASSTGTGREKLFF